This T cell receptor (beta chain) stems from a study of blood T cell repertoires in COVID-19. Measured with immunoSEQ multiplex PCR; TCRdb has only the in-frame clones, and not every one. The table records roughly 87,000 clones, more than 85% of them present only once. V lost 6 bases to trimming and J lost 5 bases; unmatched junction nucleotides: 9. The CDR3 extends over 14 amino acids. Per germline, CDR1 SEHNR and CDR2 FQNEAQ (reference sequence). The chain uses TRBV7-9 and TRBJ2-7; 8 bases are a match to TRBD1. This receptor was identified in a man in his forties with acute or convalescent COVID-19. Sequenced input: peripheral blood. CDR3 residues: CASSNNRGSHEQYF. In DNA, the CDR3 is TGTGCCAGCAGTAACAACAGGGGGTCTCACGAGCAGTACTTC.